Each of the 6 T cell receptor beta chains below was sequenced from the same sample in a study of T cell changes during pregnancy in multiple sclerosis. Assay: immunoSEQ multiplex PCR; the TCRdb copy retains only in-frame clones and omits some. The sample comprises fewer than 75,000 clones, around 93% of which are singletons, and around 3.5% rests with the top ten. The source material was peripheral blood, sampled after pregnancy. The receptors here all came from a female donor in good health, enrolled as a control in a pregnancy study.

The V and J genes are TRBV10-3 and TRBJ2-7; TRBD1 matches 7 bases. CDR3 length equals 13 residues. Germline loops: CDR1 ENHRY, CDR2 SYGVKD. Trimming cost V 10 bases and J 0 bases; bases outside gene matches: 6. The CDR3: CATQTGNSYEQYF. DNA of the CDR3: TGTGCCACTCAGACAGGGAACTCCTACGAGCAGTACTTC.

The V call is TRBV18, the J call TRBJ2-1, with a weak D call TRBD2 (5 bases). The germline V and J ends were trimmed by 8 bases and 9 bases, with 17 bases remaining between them. The CDR3 length is 13 residues. Per germline, CDR1 KGHSH and CDR2 LQKENI. Here the CDR3 DNA reads TGTGCCAGCCTAACCAGTGCGGGCGGTGAGCAGTTCTTC. It specifies CASLTSAGGEQFF.

This clone was picked up one time. The chain joins TRBV30 to TRBJ2-1; 8 bases are a match to TRBD1. V was clipped by 3 bases and J by 3 bases; unmatched bases: 7. Germline V gene data show CDR1 as GTSNPN and CDR2 as SVGIG (reference sequence). The CDR3 has 15 amino acids. The CDR3 loop reads CAWRHLQGDYNEQFF. The CDR3 DNA follows: TGTGCCTGGAGGCATTTACAGGGGGACTACAATGAGCAGTTCTTC.

The gene calls are TRBV28 and TRBJ2-1; possible D gene TRBD2, 7 bases. The CDR3 spans 16 residues. Germline assignment: CDR1 MDHEN and CDR2 SYDVKM. Trimming took off 5 bases at V and 2 bases at J, with 16 bases between the two ends. As DNA, the CDR3 is TGTGCCAGCAGTCGCCGGGGGGCGGGGACCTACAATGAGCAGTTCTTC. This codes for CASSRRGAGTYNEQFF.

With respect to this clone: The same CDR3 also results from other DNA sequences found in this sample. This chain links TRBV6-5 with TRBJ1-1, with a possible D match to TRBD1 (6 bases). Germline lookup yields CDR1 MNHEY and CDR2 SVGAGI. There are 15 residues in the CDR3. Deletions cut 0 bases from V and 2 bases from J, with 10 bases between. The CDR3 sequence is CASSYSRGGNTEAFF. The CDR3 DNA reads TGTGCCAGCAGTTACTCGAGAGGGGGAAACACTGAAGCTTTCTTT.

The V call is TRBV10-3, the J call TRBJ1-5; TRBD1 matches at 8 bases. The V gene end was trimmed by 5 bases and the J gene end by 4 bases; junction bases not matched to a gene: 10. CDR3 size: 16 residues. Germline lookup yields CDR1 ENHRY and CDR2 SYGVKD. The CDR3 DNA follows: TGTGCCATCAGTTCTACTGGACAGGGAGCAAATCAGCCCCAGCATTTT. This codes for CAISSTGQGANQPQHF.